This entry lists 31 T cell receptor beta chains sequenced from one sample in a study of shared clonotypes between healthy human individuals. The table came from immunoSEQ multiplex PCR; TCRdb's copy has only in-frame clones and leaves some out. The sample carries some 580,000 clones, about 98% recorded once. Naivety among CD8 cells was defined by CD45RO negativity and positive CCR7 selection, thereby excluding terminally differentiated effector memory CD45RA+ cells. The sequenced material came from naive CD8+ T cells sorted from blood. These receptors were collected from a man in his thirties or forties in good health.

The gene calls are TRBV11-2 and TRBJ2-3, with TRBD2 matching 12 bases. CDR1 and CDR2 from the germline V gene are SGHAT and FQNNGV. The CDR3 runs 14 residues. Trimming cost V 7 bases and J 5 bases; bases outside gene matches: 4. CDR3: CASKTSGSLDTQYF. The CDR3 coding sequence is TGTGCCAGCAAGACTAGCGGGAGCCTAGATACGCAGTATTTT.

V and J are TRBV7-2 and TRBJ2-7; 8 bases line up with TRBD1. V shed 5 bases, J shed 5 bases, and the junction held 11 bases outside the gene matches. Germline V gene lookup returns CDR1 SGHTA and CDR2 FQGNSA. This CDR3 spans 15 amino acids. CDR3 loop: CASSNLQGARDEQYF. The DNA of the CDR3 is TGTGCCAGCAGCAACCTCCAGGGGGCGCGCGACGAGCAGTACTTC.

The CDR3 loop is CSVERDYEQYF. The DNA for the CDR3 is TGCAGCGTTGAGAGGGACTACGAGCAGTACTTC. The chain recombines TRBV29-1 with TRBJ2-7; D is possibly TRBD2 (5 bases). Germline V gene data show CDR1 as SQVTM and CDR2 as ANQGSEA. The germline V and J ends were trimmed by 3 bases and 3 bases, with 6 bases remaining between them. The length of the CDR3 is 11 residues.

As for this clone: The sample holds other DNA sequences that translate to the same CDR3. The CDR3 sequence: CSVEDRGYEQYF. As DNA, the CDR3 is TGCAGCGTTGAAGACAGGGGGTACGAGCAGTACTTC. The rearrangement uses TRBV29-1 and TRBJ2-7, with TRBD1 matching 7 bases. The CDR3 extends over 12 amino acids. Losses at the gene ends were 0 bases for V and 4 bases for J; bases not matched to a gene: 0. CDR1 and CDR2 from the germline V gene are SQVTM and ANQGSEA.

In nucleotides, the CDR3 is TGTGCCAGCAGTCCAGCAGGGGCATACAATCAGCCCCAGCATTTT. Translation gives CASSPAGAYNQPQHF. The J gene is TRBJ1-5, the V gene TRBV27; perhaps TRBD1 as D (6 bases). The CDR3 loop spans 15 amino acids. Germline CDR1 reads MNHEY; CDR2 reads SMNVEV (reference sequence). The germline V and J ends were trimmed by 5 bases and 3 bases, with 14 bases remaining between them.

The V call is TRBV13, the J call TRBJ1-1, with D hard to call. The V and J ends lost 4 bases and 5 bases respectively, with 11 bases between them. The length of the CDR3 is 13 residues. Germline V gene lookup returns CDR1 PRHDT and CDR2 FYEKMQ (reference sequence). CDR3 in DNA: TGTGCCAGCAGCTACCCCCCGGGGACTGAAGCTTTCTTT. It codes for CASSYPPGTEAFF.

The genes are TRBV29-1 and TRBJ2-1; no clear D gene. Trimming pared 3 bases from V and 4 bases from J, leaving 4 bases between. The CDR3 loop spans 11 amino acids. Germline assignment: CDR1 SQVTM and CDR2 ANQGSEA. CDR3 sequence (DNA): TGCAGCGTTGATGTTTACAATGAGCAGTTCTTC. It is translated as CSVDVYNEQFF.

This clone appeared a few times. The genes are TRBV6-5 and TRBJ2-7, with a weak D call TRBD2 (5 bases). The CDR3 loop spans 16 amino acids. CDR1 is MNHEY and CDR2 is SVGAGI in the germline V gene. Trimming left V 1 base short and J 2 bases short, with 15 bases between. DNA of the CDR3: TGTGCCAGCAGTTACTTTGACGGGATGTGGGCCTACGAGCAGTACTTC. Its protein is CASSYFDGMWAYEQYF.

V gene TRBV28 combines with J gene TRBJ2-7; a possible D gene is TRBD2 (6 bases). The CDR3 has 14 amino acids. Germline-derived CDR1 and CDR2 are MDHEN and SYDVKM. V shed 3 bases and J shed 5 bases, with 14 bases lying between them. CDR3 bases: TGTGCCAGCAGTTTTCCCCCGGGGGTCCACGAGCAGTACTTC. Translation gives CASSFPPGVHEQYF.

This clone came up once. The V call is TRBV7-6, the J call TRBJ1-2; D unresolved. V was trimmed by 1 base and J by 4 bases, leaving 19 bases between them. This CDR3 region has 17 residues. Germline V lookup: CDR1 SGHVS, CDR2 FNYEAQ. The CDR3 is CASSLVPPADAGYGYTF. CDR3 sequence (DNA): TGTGCCAGCAGCTTAGTTCCCCCGGCAGATGCGGGCTATGGCTACACCTTC.

This chain joins TRBV5-1 and TRBJ2-7; 10 nucleotides agree with TRBD1. The CDR3 spans 16 residues. After removal of 5 bases from V and 6 bases from J, the junction contained 14 bases not matched to a gene. Germline CDR1 and CDR2: SGHRS and YFSETQ. The CDR3 nucleotides are TGCGCCAGCAGAATAACCTGGACAGGGGGTTTTGGCGAGCAGTACTTC. Its translation is CASRITWTGGFGEQYF.

This sequence joins TRBV19 and TRBJ2-7; D gene ambiguous. With 5 bases removed from V and 2 bases from J, the gap between germline ends came to 10 bases. The germline gives CDR1 LNHDA, CDR2 SQIVND (reference sequence). The length of the CDR3 is 13 residues. In DNA, the CDR3 is TGTGCCAGTAGTCTCTACCTCGCCTACGAGCAGTACTTC. Translated, it gives CASSLYLAYEQYF.

The J gene is TRBJ2-7, the V gene TRBV5-4; TRBD2 matches at 9 bases. The J segment lost 6 bases and the V segment lost 4 bases, leaving 8 bases of the junction unmatched. Germline CDR1 is SGHNT and CDR2 is YYREEE (reference sequence). The CDR3 covers 14 residues. CDR3: CASSRGLATSEQYF. The DNA of the CDR3 is TGTGCCAGCAGCAGAGGACTAGCGACCTCCGAGCAGTACTTC.

The chain links TRBV2 to TRBJ2-1; the match to TRBD2 covers 12 bases. This CDR3 spans 14 amino acids. Germline trimming cut 3 bases from V and 7 bases from J; bases unmatched to any gene: 1. Germline V gives CDR1 SNHLY, CDR2 FYNNEI. CDR3 loop: CASSELAGGNEQFF. The DNA for the CDR3 is TGTGCCAGCAGTGAGCTAGCGGGAGGGAATGAGCAGTTCTTC.

The chain has TRBV5-1 and TRBJ2-6; D gene ambiguous. This CDR3 spans 14 amino acids. Germline lookup yields CDR1 SGHRS and CDR2 YFSETQ. Trimming took 1 base from V and 0 from J, leaving 2 bases between them. The CDR3 protein is CASSLSSGANVLTF. As DNA, the CDR3 is TGCGCCAGCAGCTTGTCCTCTGGGGCCAACGTCCTGACTTTC.

The chain recombines TRBV11-2 with TRBJ2-7, with D possibly TRBD2 on 6 matching bases. The germline V gene has CDR1 SGHAT and CDR2 FQNNGV. V lost 0 bases and J 0 bases, leaving 24 bases between the germline ends. The CDR3 is 20 amino acids. The CDR3 nucleotides are TGTGCCAGCAGCTTAGACCGCGGGAATCCCGAGGGGTCCCCCTCCTACGAGCAGTACTTC. Protein sequence: CASSLDRGNPEGSPSYEQYF.

The chain uses TRBV9 and TRBJ2-1, with 12 positions matching TRBD2. CDR1 is SGDLS, CDR2 YYNGEE, per germline. The CDR3 covers 20 residues. J lost 2 bases, V lost 2 bases, and 14 bases had no gene match. CDR3 sequence reads: CASSVRGSLAGGSPYNEQFF. As DNA, the CDR3 is TGTGCCAGCAGCGTGAGGGGTTCACTAGCGGGAGGCTCTCCCTACAATGAGCAGTTCTTC.

The V call is TRBV7-9, the J call TRBJ2-7; D call uncertain. The CDR3 has 11 amino acids. The ends were cut back, 2 bases at V and 7 bases at J, with 6 bases in the middle. CDR1 is SEHNR and CDR2 is FQNEAQ in the germline V gene (reference sequence). Written as DNA, the CDR3 is TGTGCCAGCAGCTTATCCGTGGAGCAGTACTTC. This encodes CASSLSVEQYF.

The genes are TRBV19 and TRBJ2-5, with a weak D call TRBD1 (7 bases). This CDR3 spans 15 amino acids. The germline V and J ends were trimmed by 1 base and 5 bases, with 14 bases remaining between them. The germline V gene encodes CDR1 LNHDA and CDR2 SQIVND (reference sequence). CDR3 DNA sequence: TGTGCCAGTAGTATAGGCCCAGGGGGGCGGGAGACCCAGTACTTC. It specifies CASSIGPGGRETQYF.

The chain couples TRBV4-1 to TRBJ2-1; 7 bases are shared with TRBD2. J was trimmed by 4 bases and V by 3 bases; bases with no gene match: 9. From germline, CDR1 is MGHRA and CDR2 YSYEKL. This CDR3 has 16 amino acids. As DNA, the CDR3 is TGCGCCAGCAGCCATATCCTAGCGGAACCGTACAATGAGCAGTTCTTC. Protein sequence: CASSHILAEPYNEQFF.

CDR3 residues: CASSVGKVVGANVLTF. CDR3 DNA: TGTGCCAGCAGCGTAGGAAAAGTGGTCGGGGCCAACGTCCTGACTTTC. This chain joins TRBV9 and TRBJ2-6; D gene uncertain. V was clipped by 0 bases and J by 4 bases, with 11 bases between them. The CDR3 length is 16 residues. Germline V lookup: CDR1 SGDLS, CDR2 YYNGEE. Complete variable domain (other parts from reference TRBV9 and TRBJ2-6): DSGVTQTPKHLITATGQRVTLRCSPRSGDLSVYWYQQSLDQGLQFLIQYYNGEERAKGNILERFSAQQFPDLHSELNLSSLELGDSALYFCASSVGKVVGANVLTFGAGSRLTVL.

The chain recombines TRBV19 with TRBJ2-7; 11 nucleotides align to TRBD2. Unmatched junction bases numbered 10, after V lost 3 bases and J lost 3 bases. This CDR3 has 17 residues. Germline V gives CDR1 LNHDA, CDR2 SQIVND (reference sequence). The CDR3 loop is CASSIQGLAGGYYEQYF. The DNA of the CDR3 is TGTGCCAGTAGTATCCAAGGACTAGCGGGTGGATACTACGAGCAGTACTTC.

V usage is TRBV6-5 and J usage is TRBJ1-4, with a tentative D call TRBD1 (5 bases). With 3 bases removed from V and 6 bases from J, the gap between germline ends came to 17 bases. Germline values: CDR1 MNHEY, CDR2 SVGAGI. The CDR3 covers 16 residues. CDR3 sequence (DNA): TGTGCCAGCAGTTATTCAGCCGGGGGTCTCGATGAAAAACTGTTTTTT. Encoded protein: CASSYSAGGLDEKLFF.

This clone was detected only once. This chain connects TRBV7-8 to TRBJ2-7; unclear D gene. Germline values: CDR1 SGHVS, CDR2 FQNEAQ. The V end was cut by 1 base, the J end by 2 bases, with 9 bases between. There are 14 residues in the CDR3. CDR3 residues: CASSLGVTAYEQYF. DNA for the CDR3: TGTGCCAGCAGCTTAGGGGTTACGGCCTACGAGCAGTACTTC.

The chain uses TRBV7-9 and TRBJ2-7, with D perhaps TRBD2 (7 bases). CDR3 length: 12 amino acids. The germline V gene has CDR1 SEHNR and CDR2 FQNEAQ (reference sequence). V was cut by 5 bases and J by 6 bases, with 11 bases left in between. CDR3 sequence reads: CASSAGGLEQYF. The CDR3 nucleotides read TGTGCCAGCAGCGCCGGGGGGCTCGAGCAGTACTTC.

About this clone: Distinct nucleotide sequences in the sample also encode this CDR3. The V gene is TRBV15, the J gene TRBJ2-7; D uncertain. This CDR3 contains 13 residues. Germline CDR1 reads LNHNV; CDR2 reads YYDKDF (reference sequence). Deletions cut 0 bases from V and 4 bases from J, with 7 bases between. This CDR3 reads CATSRDLSYEQYF. The CDR3 DNA sequence: TGTGCCACCAGCAGAGATCTCTCATACGAGCAGTACTTC.

V gene TRBV7-9 combines with J gene TRBJ2-3; TRBD2 matches at 9 bases. The CDR3 spans 14 residues. Germline-derived CDR1 and CDR2 are SEHNR and FQNEAQ (reference sequence). J was trimmed by 0 bases and V by 8 bases; bases with no gene match: 3. The CDR3 region is CASGGGESTDTQYF. CDR3 in DNA: TGTGCCAGCGGCGGGGGGGAGAGCACAGATACGCAGTATTTT.

The rearrangement uses TRBV18 and TRBJ1-1, with D perhaps matching TRBD1 (5 bases). Germline lookup yields CDR1 KGHSH and CDR2 LQKENI. The CDR3 runs to 15 residues. V dropped 3 bases and J dropped 0 bases, with 11 bases sitting between them. As DNA, the CDR3 is TGTGCCAGCTCACCCTGGGACGGCTTGAACACTGAAGCTTTCTTT. It encodes CASSPWDGLNTEAFF.

In nucleotides, the CDR3 is TGTGCCACCGGAAAACGAGACAATCAGCCCCAGCATTTT. Residues: CATGKRDNQPQHF. V usage is TRBV15 and J usage is TRBJ1-5; D remains unclear. Trimming removed 8 bases at V and 3 bases at J, with 11 bases between. The germline V gene has CDR1 LNHNV and CDR2 YYDKDF (reference sequence). The CDR3 totals 13 residues.

The V gene is TRBV4-1, the J gene TRBJ2-7; D tentatively fits TRBD1 or TRBD2 (5 bases each). Germline CDR1 reads MGHRA; CDR2 reads YSYEKL. The CDR3 has 15 amino acids. The V end was cut by 1 base, the J end by 4 bases, with 14 bases between. CDR3 bases: TGCGCCAGCAGCCAAGTTAAGGGGCCGGGATACGAGCAGTACTTC. Translating it yields CASSQVKGPGYEQYF.

The CDR3, as DNA: TGTGCCAGCAGCTCATTGGGTGATGGGGCCAACGTCCTGACTTTC. This sequence encodes CASSSLGDGANVLTF. The gene calls are TRBV5-4 and TRBJ2-6; no definite D call. Germline V gene lookup returns CDR1 SGHNT and CDR2 YYREEE (reference sequence). This CDR3 has 15 amino acids. V lost 3 bases and J lost 3, with 10 bases in between.